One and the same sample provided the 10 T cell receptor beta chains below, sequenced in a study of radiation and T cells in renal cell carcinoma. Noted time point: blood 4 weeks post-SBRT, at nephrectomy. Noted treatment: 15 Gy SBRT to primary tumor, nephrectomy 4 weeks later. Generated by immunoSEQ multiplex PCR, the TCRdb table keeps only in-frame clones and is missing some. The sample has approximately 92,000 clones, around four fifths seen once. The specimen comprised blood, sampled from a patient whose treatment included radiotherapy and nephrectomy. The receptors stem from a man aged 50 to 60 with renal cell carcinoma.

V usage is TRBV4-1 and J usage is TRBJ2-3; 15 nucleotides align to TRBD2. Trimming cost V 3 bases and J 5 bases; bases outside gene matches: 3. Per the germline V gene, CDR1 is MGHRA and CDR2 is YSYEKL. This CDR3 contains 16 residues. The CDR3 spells CASSQRTSGGVDTQYF. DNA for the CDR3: TGCGCCAGCAGCCAGAGGACTAGCGGGGGGGTAGATACGCAGTATTTT.

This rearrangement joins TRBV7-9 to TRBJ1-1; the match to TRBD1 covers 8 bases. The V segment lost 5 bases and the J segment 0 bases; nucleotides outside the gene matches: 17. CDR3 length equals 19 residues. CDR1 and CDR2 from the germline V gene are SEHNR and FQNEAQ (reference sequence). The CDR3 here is CASSADAGGQAIMNTEAFF. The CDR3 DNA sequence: TGTGCCAGCAGCGCCGATGCAGGGGGACAGGCTATCATGAACACTGAAGCTTTCTTT.

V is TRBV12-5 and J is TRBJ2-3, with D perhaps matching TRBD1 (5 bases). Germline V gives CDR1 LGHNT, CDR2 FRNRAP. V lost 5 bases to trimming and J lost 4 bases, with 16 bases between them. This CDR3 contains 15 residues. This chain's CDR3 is CASGLGNAGPDTQYF. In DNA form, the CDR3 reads TGTGCTAGTGGTCTTGGTAATGCAGGGCCAGATACGCAGTATTTT. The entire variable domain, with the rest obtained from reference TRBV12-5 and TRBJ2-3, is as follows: DARVTQTPRHKVTEMGQEVTMRCQPILGHNTVFWYRQTMMQGLELLAYFRNRAPLDDSGMPKDRFSAEMPDATLATLKIQPSEPRDSAVYFCASGLGNAGPDTQYFGPGTRLTVL.

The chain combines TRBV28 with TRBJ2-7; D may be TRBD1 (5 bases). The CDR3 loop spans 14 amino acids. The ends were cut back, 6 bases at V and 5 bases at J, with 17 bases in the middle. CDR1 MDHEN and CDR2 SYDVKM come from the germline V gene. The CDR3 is CASRQTGILHEQYF. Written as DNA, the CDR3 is TGTGCCAGCAGACAAACAGGAATCCTACACGAGCAGTACTTC.

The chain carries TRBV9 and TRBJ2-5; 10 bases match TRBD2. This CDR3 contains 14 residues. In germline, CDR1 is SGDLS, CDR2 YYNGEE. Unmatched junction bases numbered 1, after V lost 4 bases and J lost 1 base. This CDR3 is CASSPSGGQETQYF. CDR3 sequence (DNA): TGTGCCAGCAGCCCTAGCGGGGGCCAAGAGACCCAGTACTTC. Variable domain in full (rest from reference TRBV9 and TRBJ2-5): DSGVTQTPKHLITATGQRVTLRCSPRSGDLSVYWYQQSLDQGLQFLIQYYNGEERAKGNILERFSAQQFPDLHSELNLSSLELGDSALYFCASSPSGGQETQYFGPGTRLLVL.

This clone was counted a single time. For the CDR3, the DNA is TGTGCCAGCAGCCCAATAGGAGGGAACAAAAACATTCAGTACTTC. This gives the protein CASSPIGGNKNIQYF. V is TRBV7-9 and J is TRBJ2-4, with D perhaps matching TRBD2 (6 bases). Germline CDR1 SEHNR, CDR2 FQNEAQ (reference sequence). This CDR3 is 15 amino acids long. V lost 5 bases to trimming and J lost 3 bases, with 14 bases between them. Full variable domain (missing parts from reference TRBV7-9 and TRBJ2-4): DTGVSQNPRHKITKRGQNVTFRCDPISEHNRLYWYRQTLGQGPEFLTYFQNEAQLEKSRLLSDRFSAERPKGSFSTLEIQRTEQGDSAMYLCASSPIGGNKNIQYFGAGTRLSVL.

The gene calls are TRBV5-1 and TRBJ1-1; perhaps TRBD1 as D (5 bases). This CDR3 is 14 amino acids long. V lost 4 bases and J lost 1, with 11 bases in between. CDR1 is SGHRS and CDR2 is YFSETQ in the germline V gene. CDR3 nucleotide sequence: TGCGCCAGCAGCCCCGGGGCTAAGAACACTGAAGCTTTCTTT. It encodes CASSPGAKNTEAFF. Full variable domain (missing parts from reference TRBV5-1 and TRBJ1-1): KAGVTQTPRYLIKTRGQQVTLSCSPISGHRSVSWYQQTPGQGLQFLFEYFSETQRNKGNFPGRFSGRQFSNSRSEMNVSTLELGDSALYLCASSPGAKNTEAFFGQGTRLTVV.

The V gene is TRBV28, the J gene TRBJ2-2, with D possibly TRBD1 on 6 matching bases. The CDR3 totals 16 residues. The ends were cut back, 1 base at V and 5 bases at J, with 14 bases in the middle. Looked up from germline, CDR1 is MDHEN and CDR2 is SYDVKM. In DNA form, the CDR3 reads TGTGCCAGCAGTTTATTACAGGGCGGTGAAACCGGGGAGCTGTTTTTT. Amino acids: CASSLLQGGETGELFF.

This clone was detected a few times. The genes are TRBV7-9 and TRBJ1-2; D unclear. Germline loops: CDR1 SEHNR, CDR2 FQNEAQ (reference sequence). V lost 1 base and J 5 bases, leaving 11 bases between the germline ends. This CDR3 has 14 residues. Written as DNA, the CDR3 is TGTGCCAGCAGCTTAGGGTTGGAACTTTATGGCTACACCTTC. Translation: CASSLGLELYGYTF.

The CDR3 nucleotides are TGTGCCAGCAGTGACGGACAAGGGATCGATGAGCAGTTCTTC. As protein: CASSDGQGIDEQFF. V gene TRBV6-4 combines with J gene TRBJ2-1, with D possibly TRBD1 on 5 matching bases. The CDR3 is 14 residues long. CDR1 and CDR2 (germline): MRHNA, SNTAGT. Trimming took 2 bases from V and 8 from J, leaving 13 bases between them.